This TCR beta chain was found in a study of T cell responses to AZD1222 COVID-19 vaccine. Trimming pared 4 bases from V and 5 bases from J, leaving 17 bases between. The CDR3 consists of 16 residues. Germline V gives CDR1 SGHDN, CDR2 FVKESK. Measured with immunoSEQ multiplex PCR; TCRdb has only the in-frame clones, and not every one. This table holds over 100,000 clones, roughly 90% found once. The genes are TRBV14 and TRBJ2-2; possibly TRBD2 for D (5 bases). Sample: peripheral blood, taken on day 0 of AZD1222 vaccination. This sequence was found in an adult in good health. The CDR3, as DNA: TGTGCCAGCAGCCCCCCCGGCAACGGCGGGACCGGGGAGCTGTTTTTT. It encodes CASSPPGNGGTGELFF.